The rows below give T cell receptor beta chains drawn from one sample of a study of shared clonotypes between healthy human individuals. Sequenced by immunoSEQ multiplex PCR; TCRdb stores in-frame clones only, minus some. The repertoire holds about 680,000 clones, with less than 80% as singletons. The sample consisted of memory CD4+ T cells sorted from blood. Receptor source: a woman aged 25-40 years in good health. Each CDR3 is given with its conserved first and last residue. The order of the fields is D gene, J gene, V gene, clone size, CDR3 protein, CDR3 DNA. D genes are given only for firm matches. The size entry is marked missing in some rows and otherwise reads once, few, many or a size class.

TRBD1	TRBJ1-1	TRBV10-3	few	CAISEATGFLNTEAFF	TGTGCCATCAGTGAGGCGACAGGGTTCTTGAACACTGAAGCTTTCTTT
TRBD1	TRBJ1-1	TRBV28	-	CASSPRQGFNTEAFF	TGTGCCAGCAGCCCTCGACAGGGTTTTAACACTGAAGCTTTCTTT
-	TRBJ1-4	TRBV7-2	-	CASSLGYEKLFF	TGTGCCAGCAGCTTAGGGTATGAAAAACTGTTTTTT
TRBD2	TRBJ2-1	TRBV7-8	-	CASSVAIILSGRKNEQFF	TGTGCCAGCAGCGTTGCTATCATCTTGAGCGGGAGGAAGAATGAGCAGTTCTTC
-	TRBJ1-2	TRBV5-6	-	CASSIREAYGYTF	TGTGCCAGCAGCATCCGGGAAGCCTATGGCTACACCTTC
-	TRBJ1-1	TRBV4-2	-	CASSQDYRVDTEAFF	TGTGCCAGCAGCCAAGATTATAGGGTTGACACTGAAGCTTTCTTT
-	TRBJ2-5	TRBV7-2	-	CASSRAETQYF	TGTGCCAGCAGCCGAGCGGAGACCCAGTACTTC
-	TRBJ2-3	TRBV5-1	-	CASSLIGSQDTQYF	TGCGCCAGCAGCTTGATCGGGTCGCAGGATACGCAGTATTTT
-	TRBJ1-5	TRBV9	few	CASSLGGTGNQPQHF	TGTGCCAGCAGCCTCGGGGGGACGGGCAATCAGCCCCAGCATTTT
-	TRBJ2-1	TRBV7-9	once	CASSLVERPRDEQFF	TGTGCCAGCAGCTTAGTTGAGCGGCCTAGGGATGAGCAGTTCTTC
TRBD2	TRBJ2-5	TRBV19	few	CASSIRGTSGNQETQYF	TGTGCCAGTAGTATAAGGGGAACTAGCGGGAACCAAGAGACCCAGTACTTC
TRBD1	TRBJ1-2	TRBV6-1	-	CASSDLGTGNYGYTF	TGTGCCAGCAGTGACCTCGGGACAGGGAACTATGGCTACACCTTC
TRBD2	TRBJ2-1	TRBV5-1	once	CASSVGTSGRVSPYNEQFF	TGCGCCAGCAGCGTCGGGACTAGCGGGAGAGTTTCCCCCTACAATGAGCAGTTCTTC
TRBD1	TRBJ1-4	TRBV5-4	-	CASSLEGTGLEKLFF	TGTGCCAGCAGCTTGGAGGGGACAGGATTAGAAAAACTGTTTTTT
-	TRBJ1-1	TRBV6-5	-	CASRVTNIHEAFF	TGTGCCAGCAGGGTGACAAATATACATGAAGCTTTCTTT
TRBD1	TRBJ1-2	TRBV11-2	once	CASGPGGGIYGYTF	TGTGCCAGCGGCCCAGGGGGCGGTATCTATGGCTACACCTTC
-	TRBJ1-1	TRBV7-2	-	CASSQGRGRNTEAFF	TGTGCCAGCAGCCAGGGGCGGGGACGAAACACTGAAGCTTTCTTT
-	TRBJ2-5	TRBV2	-	CASSENRAGETQYF	TGTGCCAGCAGTGAAAACAGGGCAGGCGAGACCCAGTACTTC
TRBD2	TRBJ2-3	TRBV10-2	-	CASKLAGPGADTQYF	TGCGCCAGCAAACTAGCGGGACCGGGCGCAGATACGCAGTATTTT
-	TRBJ1-4	TRBV5-1	-	CASSAGDNEKLFF	TGCGCCAGCAGCGCGGGGGATAATGAAAAACTGTTTTTT
-	TRBJ1-5	TRBV28	-	CASSLSGNYQPQHF	TGTGCCAGCAGTTTATCAGGGAACTATCAGCCCCAGCATTTT
-	TRBJ2-6	TRBV27	few	CASSFWNSGANVLTF	TGTGCCAGCAGTTTTTGGAACTCTGGGGCCAACGTCCTGACTTTC
-	TRBJ2-7	TRBV5-6	-	CASSLYGQTSYEQYF	TGTGCCAGCAGCTTGTACGGACAGACCTCCTACGAGCAGTACTTC